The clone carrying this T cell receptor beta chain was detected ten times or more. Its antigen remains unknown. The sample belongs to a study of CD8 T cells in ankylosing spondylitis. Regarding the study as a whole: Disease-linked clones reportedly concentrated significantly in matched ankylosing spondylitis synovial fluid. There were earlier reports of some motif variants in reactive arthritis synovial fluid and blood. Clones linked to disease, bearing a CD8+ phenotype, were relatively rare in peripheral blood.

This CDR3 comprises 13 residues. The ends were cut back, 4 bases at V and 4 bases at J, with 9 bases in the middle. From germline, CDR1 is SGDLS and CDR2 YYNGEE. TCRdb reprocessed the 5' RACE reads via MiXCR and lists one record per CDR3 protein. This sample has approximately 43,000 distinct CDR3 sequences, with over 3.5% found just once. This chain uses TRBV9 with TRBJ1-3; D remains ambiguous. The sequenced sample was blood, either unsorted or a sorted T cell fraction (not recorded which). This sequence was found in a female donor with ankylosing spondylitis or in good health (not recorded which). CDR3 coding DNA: TGTGCCAGCAGCCACGTAGGGGGAAACACCATATATTTT. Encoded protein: CASSHVGGNTIYF.